The 30 T cell receptor beta chains below all came from one sample that was sequenced in a study of cytomegalovirus exposure and HLA in healthy donors. The primer mix had 60 Vbeta and 13 Jbeta primers. Only in-frame clones appear in the TCRdb table, and some are missing; sequencing was by immunoSEQ multiplex PCR. The sample includes fewer than 150,000 clones, around 76% of them seen just once. Sequencing was carried out using PBMCs. These receptors all come from a male donor in good health and CMV-seronegative.

This chain uses TRBV9 with TRBJ2-7; D ambiguous. V was pared by 0 bases and J by 3 bases, with 10 bases between. CDR1 is SGDLS, CDR2 YYNGEE, per germline. The CDR3 sequence is 14 residues long. CDR3 bases: TGTGCCAGCAGCGTAGGAGTCACTGGCTACGAGCAGTACTTC. It encodes CASSVGVTGYEQYF.

The chain links TRBV9 to TRBJ2-7, with D perhaps matching TRBD2 (7 bases). V lost 0 bases and J lost 5, with 21 bases in between. The CDR3 extends over 17 amino acids. Germline CDR1 is SGDLS and CDR2 is YYNGEE. DNA for the CDR3: TGTGCCAGCAGCGTAGAAGGGGGGGCCAGGTTGGTCCACGAGCAGTACTTC. Its protein product is CASSVEGGARLVHEQYF.

This clone has a single count. The CDR3 DNA reads as TGCAGCGTCGAGCGGGACTCGACGAGCTCCTACGAGCAGTACTTC. Translated: CSVERDSTSSYEQYF. This chain uses TRBV29-1 with TRBJ2-7, with 7 bases fitting TRBD2. Germline CDR1 reads SQVTM; CDR2 reads ANQGSEA. CDR3 length: 15 amino acids. J was trimmed by 0 bases and V by 6 bases; bases with no gene match: 11.

This chain links TRBV27 with TRBJ2-7; D unresolved. CDR1 MNHEY and CDR2 SMNVEV come from the germline V gene (reference sequence). This CDR3 spans 14 amino acids. V lost 6 bases to trimming and J lost 1 base, with 13 bases between them. DNA of the CDR3: TGTGCCAGCAGAGACTTCGACGGTTCCTACGAGCAGTACTTC. Translating gives CASRDFDGSYEQYF.

J is TRBJ1-5 and V is TRBV30; D may be TRBD1 (5 bases). Germline CDR1 is GTSNPN and CDR2 is SVGIG (reference sequence). V dropped 5 bases and J dropped 0 bases, with 11 bases sitting between them. CDR3 length: 14 residues. CDR3 nucleotide sequence: TGTGCCTGGGGGGGGGACGATAGCAATCAGCCCCAGCATTTT. Translation gives CAWGGDDSNQPQHF.

The DNA for the CDR3 is TGCGCCAGCAGCTTGAGTGTTGGAGCGGGAGCTGTGACCATGGTTGACACCGGGGAGCTGTTTTTT. It encodes CASSLSVGAGAVTMVDTGELFF. V is TRBV5-1 and J is TRBJ2-2; TRBD2 agrees at 8 bases. In germline, CDR1 is SGHRS, CDR2 YFSETQ. V was pared by 1 base and J by 3 bases, with 23 bases of the junction left unmatched. CDR3 size: 22 residues.

This clone was counted a few times. Mismatch with germline at one junction end may stem from a read error. V usage is TRBV10-1 and J usage is TRBJ1-4, with D unresolved. CDR1 and CDR2 (germline): WNHNN, SYGVQD (reference sequence). The CDR3 contains 8 residues. The CDR3 here is CASSTEIF. CDR3 nucleotides: TGCGCCAGCAGTACCGAGATTTTT.

This chain uses TRBV19 with TRBJ2-5; TRBD1 agrees at 9 bases. This CDR3 spans 15 amino acids. Germline CDR1 reads LNHDA; CDR2 reads SQIVND (reference sequence). V shed 3 bases, J shed 5 bases, and the junction held 7 bases outside the gene matches. This chain's CDR3 is CASSISWGQGETQYF. Here the CDR3 DNA reads TGTGCCAGTAGTATTTCTTGGGGACAGGGTGAGACCCAGTACTTC.

This chain connects TRBV27 to TRBJ1-5; weak D call: TRBD1 (5 bases). V was clipped by 2 bases and J by 7 bases, with 6 bases between them. The CDR3 is made up of 12 amino acids. Germline loops: CDR1 MNHEY, CDR2 SMNVEV (reference sequence). The DNA for the CDR3 is TGTGCCAGCAGTTTAGGGGGGCAGCCCCAGCATTTT. Encoded protein: CASSLGGQPQHF.

The chain has TRBV30 and TRBJ2-7, with D perhaps matching TRBD1 (6 bases). Trimming took off 3 bases at V and 6 bases at J, with 9 bases between the two ends. Germline CDR1 GTSNPN, CDR2 SVGIG (reference sequence). The CDR3 has 11 amino acids. CDR3 residues: CAWREGVEQYF. CDR3 DNA: TGTGCCTGGAGAGAGGGGGTCGAGCAGTACTTC.

The chain joins TRBV30 to TRBJ2-7; TRBD1 matches 9 bases. J gave up 4 bases and V 0 bases, and 1 base lay outside the gene matches. The CDR3 is made up of 13 amino acids. Per the germline V gene, CDR1 is GTSNPN and CDR2 is SVGIG (reference sequence). The CDR3 DNA reads as TGTGCCTGGAGTGTAGACAGGGGGTACGAGCAGTACTTC. Translation gives CAWSVDRGYEQYF. The entire variable domain, with the rest obtained from reference TRBV30 and TRBJ2-7, is as follows: SQTIHQWPATLVQPVGSPLSLECTVEGTSNPNLYWYRQAAGRGLQLLFYSVGIGQISSEVPQNLSASRPQDRQFILSSKKLLLSDSGFYLCAWSVDRGYEQYFGPGTRLTVT.

The chain employs TRBV21-1 and TRBJ2-1; no DNA check was done on the table's D call, TRBD2. TRBV21-1 is described as a pseudogene. This CDR3 region has 16 residues. The CDR3 spells CASSFLAGTAYNEQFF. CDR3 DNA sequence: TGTGCCAGCAGCTTTCTAGCGGGAACAGCCTACAATGAGCAGTTCTTC.

The chain links TRBV30 to TRBJ1-5; no clear D. This CDR3 has 15 residues. CDR1 and CDR2 from the germline V gene are GTSNPN and SVGIG (reference sequence). Trimming took 0 bases from V and 4 from J, leaving 13 bases between them. The CDR3 nucleotides are TGTGCCTGGAGTGTTCGTCGGGGTCTTAATCAGCCCCAGCATTTT. Residues: CAWSVRRGLNQPQHF.

The chain recombines TRBV5-4 with TRBJ2-1; TRBD1 agrees at 10 bases. The CDR3 is 13 amino acids. After removal of 4 bases from V and 10 bases from J, the junction contained 5 bases not matched to a gene. CDR1 and CDR2 (germline): SGHNT, YYREEE (reference sequence). DNA of the CDR3: TGTGCCAGCAGCGGGGGACAGGGGATAGAGCAGTTCTTC. This codes for CASSGGQGIEQFF.

This clone was found a few times. The chain is built from TRBV6-4 and TRBJ2-1; D is possibly TRBD2 (7 bases). CDR1 is MRHNA, CDR2 SNTAGT, per germline. Trimming took off 0 bases at V and 15 bases at J, with 12 bases between the two ends. This CDR3 is 12 amino acids long. This chain's CDR3 is CASSDSPRGGFF. In DNA form, the CDR3 reads TGTGCCAGCAGTGACTCGCCTAGGGGGGGGTTCTTC.

V and J are TRBV6-5 and TRBJ2-7, with TRBD2 matching over 10 bases. The CDR3 length is 14 residues. V gave up 6 bases and J gave up 2 bases; unmatched junction bases: 4. CDR1 and CDR2 from the germline V gene are MNHEY and SVGAGI. The DNA for the CDR3 is TGTGCCAGCAGACGGACTAGCGGAACCTACGAGCAGTACTTC. This translates into CASRRTSGTYEQYF.

The rearrangement links TRBV25-1 to TRBJ1-1; no definite D call. V lost 4 bases, J lost 5 bases, and 8 bases lay in between. The germline gives CDR1 MGHDK, CDR2 SYGVNS. The CDR3 is made up of 12 amino acids. CDR3 in amino acids: CASSVEYTEAFF. The CDR3 bases are TGTGCCAGCAGTGTAGAGTATACTGAAGCTTTCTTT.

The V and J genes are TRBV5-4 and TRBJ2-7; D perhaps matches TRBD2 (6 bases). Germline V gene lookup returns CDR1 SGHNT and CDR2 YYREEE (reference sequence). V gave up 2 bases and J gave up 2 bases, with 20 bases separating them. This CDR3 spans 17 amino acids. CDR3 nucleotides: TGTGCCAGCAGCTTTCTAGTCCAACTAGCCCTCCCCTACGAGCAGTACTTC. Its protein is CASSFLVQLALPYEQYF.

The rearrangement links TRBV18 to TRBJ2-7; 9 bases align to TRBD2. This CDR3 is built from 15 residues. V gave up 6 bases and J gave up 6 bases; unmatched junction bases: 12. Germline V CDR1 and CDR2: KGHSH, LQKENI. In DNA, the CDR3 is TGTGCCAGCTCGTCCGGACTAGCGCCTAACCTCGAGCAGTACTTC. The encoded protein is CASSSGLAPNLEQYF.

There are a few counts of this clone. The chain links TRBV4-1 to TRBJ1-5, with D hard to call. This CDR3 contains 13 residues. Trimming took off 3 bases at V and 4 bases at J, with 7 bases between the two ends. Germline CDR1 MGHRA, CDR2 YSYEKL. The CDR3 reads CASSQGLNQPQHF. DNA for the CDR3: TGCGCCAGCAGCCAGGGCCTTAATCAGCCCCAGCATTTT.

Worth noting for this clone: The same CDR3 can be traced to other DNA sequences in this sample. This chain uses TRBV5-1 with TRBJ1-2; TRBD1 agrees at 8 bases. This CDR3 spans 14 amino acids. The germline CDR1 and CDR2 sequences are SGHRS and YFSETQ. Germline trimming cut 2 bases from V and 1 base from J; bases unmatched to any gene: 1. The CDR3 loop is CASSLGQGNYGYTF. The DNA of the CDR3 is TGCGCCAGCAGCTTAGGACAGGGTAACTATGGCTACACCTTC.

This clone was seen a single time. The rearrangement uses TRBV9 and TRBJ2-7, with D hard to call. V gave up 0 bases and J gave up 0 bases, with 7 bases separating them. The germline V gene encodes CDR1 SGDLS and CDR2 YYNGEE. This CDR3 has 14 residues. CDR3 protein: CASSVGSSSYEQYF. CDR3 sequence (DNA): TGTGCCAGCAGCGTAGGATCCAGCTCCTACGAGCAGTACTTC.

The V and J genes are TRBV7-2 and TRBJ2-1, with TRBD2 matching over 7 bases. CDR3 length: 18 amino acids. Germline V lookup: CDR1 SGHTA, CDR2 FQGNSA. Germline trimming cut 0 bases from V and 4 bases from J; bases unmatched to any gene: 12. In DNA form, the CDR3 reads TGTGCCAGCAGCTTAGCGCGGCCCTTCAGCGGGGATTACAATGAGCAGTTCTTC. Protein sequence: CASSLARPFSGDYNEQFF.

The rearrangement uses TRBV10-3 and TRBJ2-3, with 12 bases fitting TRBD2. The CDR3 sequence is 15 residues long. V was pared by 8 bases and J by 4 bases, with 7 bases of the junction left unmatched. The germline gives CDR1 ENHRY, CDR2 SYGVKD. In DNA, the CDR3 is TGTGCCATCCGGGGGGCTAGCGGGAGGGCAGATACGCAGTATTTT. It yields the protein CAIRGASGRADTQYF.

The gene calls are TRBV5-8 and TRBJ2-1, with 10 bases lining up with TRBD2. The CDR3 totals 17 residues. Germline V lookup: CDR1 SGHTS, CDR2 YDEGEE. V lost 4 bases and J lost 2; bases outside the gene matches: 9. CDR3 residues: CASSPLVLAGAYNEQFF. The CDR3, as DNA: TGTGCCAGCAGCCCACTCGTCCTAGCGGGGGCCTACAATGAGCAGTTCTTC. The full variable domain, in which reference TRBV5-8 and TRBJ2-1 provide the parts outside the CDR3, is EAGVTQSPTHLIKTRGQQATLRCSPISGHTSVYWYQQALGLGLQFLLWYDEGEERNRGNFPPRFSGRQFPNYSSELNVNALELEDSALYLCASSPLVLAGAYNEQFFGPGTRLTVL.

The chain couples TRBV19 to TRBJ1-6; TRBD1 is a possible D gene (5 bases). Per germline, CDR1 LNHDA and CDR2 SQIVND (reference sequence). CDR3 length: 13 residues. Trimming cost V 3 bases and J 6 bases, with 6 bases left between them. This chain's CDR3 is CASSIQGNSPLHF. CDR3 coding DNA: TGTGCCAGTAGTATCCAGGGTAATTCACCCCTCCACTTT. The full variable domain, rest sourced from reference TRBV19 and TRBJ1-6, is DGGITQSPKYLFRKEGQNVTLSCEQNLNHDAMYWYRQDPGQGLRLIYYSQIVNDFQKGDIAEGYSVSREKKESFPLTVTSAQKNPTAFYLCASSIQGNSPLHFGNGTRLTVT.

V and J are TRBV19 and TRBJ2-3; 12 bases line up with TRBD2. The CDR3 is 17 amino acids. CDR1 is LNHDA and CDR2 is SQIVND in the germline V gene (reference sequence). Trimming took 5 bases from V and 2 from J; bases not matched to a gene: 8. CDR3 in DNA: TGTGCCAGTAGTTCTCGGACTAGCGGGGCATACACAGATACGCAGTATTTT. Amino acids: CASSSRTSGAYTDTQYF.

The sample holds a few counts of this clone. The V gene is TRBV7-2, the J gene TRBJ1-3; D is unclear. Germline V gene sequence: CDR1 SGHTA, CDR2 FQGNSA. This CDR3 has 13 amino acids. Between the trimmed V and J ends, which lost 11 bases and 0 bases, there was a span of 11 bases. This chain's CDR3 is CASQTTSGNTIYF. The CDR3 DNA sequence: TGTGCCTCCCAGACAACCTCTGGAAACACCATATATTTT.

The V call is TRBV18, the J call TRBJ2-1; 8 nucleotides agree with TRBD1. J was trimmed by 0 bases and V by 5 bases; bases with no gene match: 3. This CDR3 contains 15 residues. The V gene's germline CDR1 is KGHSH and CDR2 LQKENI. DNA for the CDR3: TGTGCCAGCTCAACCGGACAGGGCTCCTACAATGAGCAGTTCTTC. Translating gives CASSTGQGSYNEQFF.

A remark on this clone: This same CDR3 is encoded by further DNA sequences in the sample. The genes are TRBV7-9 and TRBJ1-6, with 8 nucleotides matching TRBD1. The V segment lost 5 bases and the J segment 7 bases; nucleotides outside the gene matches: 4. The CDR3 runs 14 residues. Per the germline V gene, CDR1 is SEHNR and CDR2 is FQNEAQ (reference sequence). CDR3 sequence: CASSPGQGNSPLHF. The CDR3 DNA is TGTGCCAGCAGCCCAGGACAGGGAAATTCACCCCTCCACTTT.